The 21 T cell receptor beta chains below were found in one sample sequenced in a study of T cells in Graves' hyperthyroidism and ophthalmopathy. There were TCR beta CDR3 regions amplified from RNA transcripts. The HTBI set primed first-round TCR CDR3 RT-PCR. TCRdb independently ran MiXCR on the multiplex PCR reads; one entry per CDR3 protein. The data show some 560,000 distinct CDR3 sequences, around 16% seen once. Sample: blood. These receptor sequences come from a woman between 25 and 40 years old with Graves' hyperthyroidism.

This clonotype was found a few times. The genes are TRBV9 and TRBJ2-7, with D uncertain. The CDR3 contains 15 residues. Germline-derived CDR1 and CDR2 are SGDLS and YYNGEE. Trimming took off 0 bases at V and 3 bases at J, with 13 bases between the two ends. The CDR3: CASSVAPGRYYEQYF. CDR3 bases: TGTGCCAGCAGCGTAGCTCCGGGCAGGTACTACGAGCAGTACTTC. The complete variable domain, with remaining parts taken from reference TRBV9 and TRBJ2-7, reads DSGVTQTPKHLITATGQRVTLRCSPRSGDLSVYWYQQSLDQGLQFLIQYYNGEERAKGNILERFSAQQFPDLHSELNLSSLELGDSALYFCASSVAPGRYYEQYFGPGTRLTVT.

This clonotype appeared a few times. V is TRBV6-5 and J is TRBJ1-1; D not resolved. The V gene's germline CDR1 is MNHEY and CDR2 SVGAGI. With 0 bases removed from V and 4 bases from J, the gap between germline ends came to 6 bases. The CDR3 sequence is 13 residues long. The CDR3 nucleotides are TGTGCCAGCAGTTACTCTCCCTTCACTGAAGCTTTCTTT. Translated: CASSYSPFTEAFF.

This clonotype has at least ten counts. The chain carries TRBV12-3 or TRBV12-4 and TRBJ1-3; the D is unclear. V lost 5 bases and J lost 0, with 5 bases in between. The CDR3 is 13 amino acids. CDR3 region: CASSHSSGNTIYF. DNA of the CDR3: TGTGCCAGCAGTCACAGCTCTGGAAACACCATATATTTT.

The chain is built from TRBV27 and TRBJ1-4; TRBD1 aligns across 10 bases. This CDR3 is 18 amino acids long. J was trimmed by 3 bases and V by 6 bases; bases with no gene match: 13. Looked up from germline, CDR1 is MNHEY and CDR2 is SMNVEV (reference sequence). This chain's CDR3 is CASRPRGQGWVANEKLFF. CDR3 DNA sequence: TGTGCCAGCAGGCCACGGGGACAGGGGTGGGTAGCTAATGAAAAACTGTTTTTT.

This clonotype was seen only a few times. CDR3 nucleotides: TGTGCCAGCAGCTTAGAATTCGGGACTAGCGGGAGCCGGGGGAACACCGGGGAGCTGTTTTTT. Translating gives CASSLEFGTSGSRGNTGELFF. V gene TRBV7-9 combines with J gene TRBJ2-2; TRBD2 aligns across 14 bases. V lost 1 base and J lost 1; bases outside the gene matches: 11. CDR1 SEHNR and CDR2 FQNEAQ come from the germline V gene (reference sequence). The CDR3 contains 21 residues.

This clonotype has a handful of counts. V and J are TRBV14 and TRBJ2-7, with 7 bases aligning to TRBD1. J was trimmed by 0 bases and V by 10 bases; bases with no gene match: 6. CDR1 is SGHDN and CDR2 is FVKESK in the germline V gene. The CDR3 loop spans 13 amino acids. The CDR3 nucleotides read TGTGCCACCTCCGACAGGGACTCCTACGAGCAGTACTTC. Translation gives CATSDRDSYEQYF.

This clonotype was counted at least ten times. The chain combines TRBV12-3 or TRBV12-4 with TRBJ1-5; D unresolved. This CDR3 is 12 amino acids long. The ends were cut back, 5 bases at V and 4 bases at J, with 6 bases in the middle. The CDR3 sequence is CASSLWNQPQHF. The CDR3 coding sequence is TGTGCCAGCAGTCTATGGAATCAGCCCCAGCATTTT.

The sample holds many counts of this clonotype. The J gene is TRBJ2-1, the V gene TRBV5-1; 9 positions match TRBD2. CDR1 is SGHRS, CDR2 YFSETQ, per germline. The CDR3 contains 17 residues. The V gene end was trimmed by 2 bases and the J gene end by 7 bases; junction bases not matched to a gene: 13. This CDR3 reads CASSFSWREGVVNEQFF. In DNA form, the CDR3 reads TGCGCCAGCAGCTTTAGTTGGCGGGAGGGCGTAGTAAATGAGCAGTTCTTC.

The chain recombines TRBV6-1 with TRBJ2-7; TRBD1 is a possible D gene (5 bases). Looked up from germline, CDR1 is MNHNS and CDR2 is SASEGT. The CDR3 runs to 13 residues. V was trimmed by 8 bases and J by 1 base, leaving 12 bases between them. Here the CDR3 DNA reads TGTGCCAGCGCCCCCCAGGGATCCTACGAGCAGTACTTC. This encodes CASAPQGSYEQYF.

In its sample, this clonotype was seen a few times. The chain couples TRBV19 to TRBJ2-1, with a tentative D call TRBD1 (5 bases). Germline values: CDR1 LNHDA, CDR2 SQIVND (reference sequence). CDR3 size: 15 residues. Trimming left V 7 bases short and J 0 bases short, with 13 bases between. CDR3 coding DNA: TGTGCCAGTACCCCAGGGCAGAGCTCCTACAATGAGCAGTTCTTC. Amino acids: CASTPGQSSYNEQFF.

The V and J genes are TRBV2 and TRBJ2-7; 7 nucleotides line up with TRBD1. CDR3 length: 11 residues. Germline V CDR1 and CDR2: SNHLY, FYNNEI. Losses at the gene ends were 8 bases for V and 6 bases for J; bases not matched to a gene: 4. The CDR3 sequence is CASGTGVEQYF. CDR3 coding DNA: TGTGCCAGCGGTACAGGGGTCGAGCAGTACTTC.

V is TRBV19 and J is TRBJ2-1; 10 nucleotides match TRBD2. Germline values: CDR1 LNHDA, CDR2 SQIVND (reference sequence). The CDR3 has 14 residues. V lost 3 bases, J lost 10 bases, and 6 bases stayed unmatched. The CDR3 region has the DNA TGTGCCAGTAGTATTTTTCTAGCGGGGGAGGAGCAGTTCTTC. This encodes CASSIFLAGEEQFF.

This clonotype came up a few times. The gene calls are TRBV7-3 and TRBJ2-6, with no clear D. The germline V gene has CDR1 SGHTA and CDR2 FQGTGA. The length of the CDR3 is 18 residues. V lost 0 bases, J lost 2 bases, and 14 bases lay in between. In nucleotides, the CDR3 is TGTGCCAGCAGCTTAACGTTTGTCCGATCCCCTGGGGCCAACGTCCTGACTTTC. This encodes CASSLTFVRSPGANVLTF.

The rearrangement joins TRBV6-2 or TRBV6-3 to TRBJ1-6, with TRBD1 matching 8 bases. V lost 2 bases, J lost 8 bases, and 11 bases stayed unmatched. The V gene's germline CDR1 is MNHEY and CDR2 SVGEGT. The CDR3 is 17 residues long. The CDR3 DNA is TGTGCCAGCAGTTACACCCGGACAGGGCTGTTTGATTCACCCCTCCACTTT. Residues: CASSYTRTGLFDSPLHF.

This clonotype was counted at least ten times. This CDR3 is CASSWPPGASSYEQYF. For the CDR3, the DNA is TGTGCCAGCAGTTGGCCGCCGGGGGCGAGCTCCTACGAGCAGTACTTC. The gene calls are TRBV28 and TRBJ2-7; D is tentatively TRBD1 or TRBD2 (6 bases each). The germline CDR1 and CDR2 sequences are MDHEN and SYDVKM. The CDR3 extends over 16 amino acids. V shed 4 bases and J shed 0 bases, with 16 bases lying between them.

This clonotype was recorded many times. The V call is TRBV20-1, the J call TRBJ1-5; 12 bases line up with TRBD1. V lost 4 bases and J lost 6; bases outside the gene matches: 7. The germline V gene encodes CDR1 DFQATT and CDR2 SNEGSKA (reference sequence). The CDR3 extends over 15 amino acids. In DNA form, the CDR3 reads TGCAGTGCTAACAGGGACAGGGGGCTTGGTCAGCCCCAGCATTTT. Amino acids: CSANRDRGLGQPQHF.

The J gene is TRBJ1-1, the V gene TRBV3-1; D call uncertain. The CDR3 spans 14 residues. Between the trimmed V and J ends, which lost 3 bases and 1 base, there was a span of 9 bases. Germline CDR1 LGHDT, CDR2 YNNKEL (reference sequence). The DNA of the CDR3 is TGTGCCAGCAGCCAGTTGATTGGGAACACTGAAGCTTTCTTT. Its protein is CASSQLIGNTEAFF.

This clonotype was counted between two and nine times. The chain links TRBV25-1 to TRBJ2-1, with 12 nucleotides matching TRBD1. The CDR3 length is 16 residues. The V and J ends lost 0 bases and 6 bases, in that order; junction bases with no gene match: 3. Germline loops: CDR1 MGHDK, CDR2 SYGVNS. This CDR3 reads CASSEYLGQGANEQFF. The CDR3 DNA reads as TGTGCCAGCAGTGAATACTTGGGACAGGGGGCCAATGAGCAGTTCTTC. Combining the CDR3 with reference TRBV25-1 and TRBJ2-1 gives the whole variable domain EADIYQTPRYLVIGTGKKITLECSQTMGHDKMYWYQQDPGMELHLIHYSYGVNSTEKGDLSSESTVSRIRTEHFPLTLESARPSHTSQYLCASSEYLGQGANEQFFGPGTRLTVL.

This clonotype turned up a few times. The chain combines TRBV6-5 with TRBJ2-3; D is perhaps TRBD2 (6 bases). The V gene's germline CDR1 is MNHEY and CDR2 SVGAGI. V was cut by 0 bases and J by 3 bases, with 16 bases left in between. This CDR3 is 17 amino acids long. In DNA, the CDR3 is TGTGCCAGCAGTTACTCGAAGGTAGCGGATTGGACAGATACGCAGTATTTT. It codes for CASSYSKVADWTDTQYF.

This clonotype has ten or more counts. This chain links TRBV5-1 with TRBJ1-5, with 9 nucleotides matching TRBD1. CDR1 SGHRS and CDR2 YFSETQ come from the germline V gene. The CDR3 covers 15 residues. J lost 6 bases, V lost 0 bases, and 4 bases had no gene match. The CDR3: CASSLAGTGTQPQHF. DNA of the CDR3: TGCGCCAGCAGCTTGGCCGGGACAGGGACTCAGCCCCAGCATTTT.

Details on this clonotype: This may come from a read error, since a much larger clone is one base off. V is TRBV7-9 and J is TRBJ2-4, with a possible D match to TRBD2 (5 bases). CDR1 is SEHNR, CDR2 FQNEAQ, per germline (reference sequence). The CDR3 covers 15 residues. The V and J ends lost 4 bases and 7 bases respectively, with 17 bases between them. CDR3 bases: TGTGCCAGCAGCTCCCCAACTAGTCTCGCCAACATTCAGTACTTC. Translating gives CASSSPTSLANIQYF.